The rows below give T cell receptor beta chains drawn from one sample of a study of sequential checkpoint blockade in melanoma. Measured with immunoSEQ multiplex PCR; TCRdb has only the in-frame clones, and not every one. The table has more than 10,000 clones, less than 75% seen once. Sequenced material: CD8+ T cells sorted from blood (inferred from file names), taken from a patient given nivolumab and ipilimumab in sequence. The source is a human donor with melanoma. The CDR3 runs from the conserved cysteine through the conserved F or W. The D gene is left open where the match is weak. A clone size is listed for some rows: how often the clone was seen (once, few, many), or a class if it is expanded.

>TRBV4-2|TRBJ2-7|few|TRBD2
TGTGCCAGCAGCCAAGGAGCTAGCGGATCGTCCTACGAGCAGTACTTC
CASSQGASGSSYEQYF
>TRBV28|TRBJ2-5|-|-
TGTGCCAGCGGCGACACCTCGAACGAAGAGACCCAGTACTTC
CASGDTSNEETQYF
>TRBV7-6|TRBJ2-4|-|-
TGTGCCAACGGGCCGGGGGAAAGGACCAAAAACATTCAGTACTTC
CANGPGERTKNIQYF
>TRBV27|TRBJ2-3|medium-sized|-
TGTGCCAGCAGTCCGGTGGACCGGAGGGATACGCAGTATTTT
CASSPVDRRDTQYF
>TRBV11-3|TRBJ2-5|once|-
TGTGCCAGCAGCTTAGGGACACCTCAAGAGACCCAGTACTTC
CASSLGTPQETQYF
>TRBV27|TRBJ2-1|-|-
TGTGCCAGCACCTTTTTGAGCTCCTACAATGAGCAGTTCTTC
CASTFLSSYNEQFF
>TRBV7-2|TRBJ2-7|few|TRBD2
TGTGCCAGCAGCCAAGCGGGGCGATCCTACGAGCAGTACTTC
CASSQAGRSYEQYF
>TRBV19|TRBJ2-7|-|-
TGTGCCAGTAGTATAGTTGCGGGGGCCTCCTACGAGCAGTACTTC
CASSIVAGASYEQYF
>TRBV5-6|TRBJ2-7|few|TRBD1
TGTGCCAGCAGCTCGAGGACAGGGGCCGACTCCTACGAGCAGTACTTC
CASSSRTGADSYEQYF
>TRBV30|TRBJ2-3|-|-
TGTGCCTGGAGTGTATCGCCTGGGGGCTTCTATACGCAGTATTTT
CAWSVSPGGFYTQYF
>TRBV11-3|TRBJ2-6|few|-
TGTGCCAGCAGCTCGAGGGCAGGCTCTGGGGCCAACGTCCTGACTTTC
CASSSRAGSGANVLTF
>TRBV7-6|TRBJ2-7|few|-
TGTGCCAGCAGCTTAGGGGCAGAAGCCTCCTACGAGCAGTACTTC
CASSLGAEASYEQYF
>TRBV5-6|TRBJ1-2|-|-
TGTGCCAGCAGCTTGGTACGAACTTCTAACTATGGCTACACCTTC
CASSLVRTSNYGYTF
>TRBV9|TRBJ2-5|-|TRBD2
TGTGCCAGCAGCGATCCATTAAACCCATCTAGCGGGGGGGAACTGTACCAAGAGACCCAGTACTTC
CASSDPLNPSSGGELYQETQYF
>TRBV7-2|TRBJ1-1|-|-
TGTGCCAGCACCCCACCCTTTGGACATTCGAACACTGAAGCTTTCTTT
CASTPPFGHSNTEAFF
>TRBV9|TRBJ2-5|-|TRBD2
TGTGCCAGCAGCTCCGGGGGAACTAGCGTGGACCAAGAGACCCAGTACTTC
CASSSGGTSVDQETQYF
>TRBV10-2|TRBJ2-2|-|TRBD2
TGCGCCAGCAGTGATTCTAGCGGGAACACCGGGGAGCTGTTTTTT
CASSDSSGNTGELFF
>TRBV28|TRBJ1-3|-|-
TGTGCCAGCAGCTTAGGACTGACCTCTGGAAACACCATATATTTT
CASSLGLTSGNTIYF
>TRBV5-5|TRBJ2-1|-|TRBD2
TGTGCCAGCAGCTTGGACGGGGGGGCCTACAATGAGCAGTTCTTC
CASSLDGGAYNEQFF
>TRBV7-9|TRBJ1-6|-|TRBD1
TGTGCCAGCAGCTCAGGGACAGGGTATTCACCCCTCCACTTT
CASSSGTGYSPLHF
>TRBV5-1|TRBJ2-7|-|-
TGCGCCAGCAGCTTGGTGGGGGGTGTCCACGAGCAGTACTTC
CASSLVGGVHEQYF
>TRBV7-2|TRBJ2-3|-|-
TGTGCCAGCAGCACCACTTTGGATACGCAGTATTTT
CASSTTLDTQYF
>TRBV19|TRBJ1-5|-|-
TGTGCCAGTAGCCTGGGAAGGGGTCCTCAGCCCCAGCATTTT
CASSLGRGPQPQHF